A single sample gave rise to the 7 T cell receptor beta chains below, sequenced in a study of tumor and adjacent non-tumor tissue in lung cancer. Three rounds of nested PCR, following a modified ARM-PCR protocol, produced the TCRbeta library. TCRdb itself ran the multiplex PCR reads through MiXCR, one entry per CDR3 protein. The repertoire holds approximately 110,000 distinct CDR3 sequences, with around 57% as singletons. This sample's RNA came from whole unsorted tissue. More than 3 cm separated this lung sample from the edge of the tumor. Source material: distant non-tumor lung tissue. These TCRs come from a man between 60 and 75 years old with non-small cell lung cancer.

About this clonotype: This is likely a read error, given that the CDR3 carries no conserved phenylalanine or tryptophan at its end. The DNA is omitted, as the CDR3 cannot be located on it reliably, and the CDR3 follows TCRdb's listing. The genes are TRBV11-3 and TRBJ2-3. A total of 14 residues make up the CDR3, ends included. CDR1 and CDR2 from the germline V gene are SGHNT and YENEEA. CDR3 in amino acids: CASSLVGYIDTQYL.

This chain joins TRBV11-1 and TRBJ1-1; 9 nucleotides match TRBD1. This CDR3 contains 15 residues. V trimming: 6 bases; J trimming: 9 bases; junction bases outside the gene matches: 14. CDR1 SGHAT and CDR2 FQDESV come from the germline V gene (reference sequence). This CDR3 is CASSFPDRGKTQAFF. CDR3 in DNA: TGTGCCAGCAGTTTTCCGGACAGGGGAAAAACTCAAGCTTTCTTT.

For this clonotype: A read error may be the cause here, since a much bigger clone is one base away. The V and J genes are TRBV5-1 and TRBJ1-3; D is possibly TRBD1 (6 bases). Germline V gene lookup returns CDR1 SGHRS and CDR2 YFSETQ. Trimming left V 2 bases short and J 3 bases short, with 15 bases between. The CDR3 totals 16 residues. The DNA for the CDR3 is TGCGCCAGCAGCTTTGGCAGGGGACCATATGGAAACACCATATATTTT. This sequence encodes CASSFGRGPYGNTIYF.

The J gene is TRBJ2-3, the V gene TRBV20-1; TRBD2 aligns across 9 bases. The CDR3 loop spans 13 amino acids. Germline CDR1 and CDR2: DFQATT and SNEGSKA (reference sequence). CDR3 bases: TGCAGACTAGCGGGCCCTAGCACAGATACGCAGTATTTT. It translates to CRLAGPSTDTQYF.

Comment on this clonotype: At one end the junction does not follow the germline gene, possibly because of a read error. V usage is TRBV5-1 and J usage is TRBJ2-3; 9 bases fit TRBD2. This CDR3 comprises 16 residues. From germline, CDR1 is SGHRS and CDR2 YFSETQ. This chain's CDR3 is CASSDSGSVGSDTQYF. CDR3 coding DNA: TGCGCAAGCAGTGATAGCGGGAGCGTTGGAAGCGATACGCAGTATTTT. Full variable domain (outside the CDR3, taken from reference TRBV5-1 and TRBJ2-3): KAGVTQTPRYLIKTRGQQVTLSCSPISGHRSVSWYQQTPGQGLQFLFEYFSETQRNKGNFPGRFSGRQFSNSRSEMNVSTLELGDSALYLCASSDSGSVGSDTQYFGPGTRLTVL.

This clonotype has ten or more counts. This chain uses TRBV6-5 with TRBJ1-3; D possibly corresponds to TRBD1 (6 bases). The CDR3 length is 20 residues. V lost 0 bases to trimming and J lost 3 bases, with 24 bases between them. Per the germline V gene, CDR1 is MNHEY and CDR2 is SVGAGI. CDR3 DNA sequence: TGTGCCAGCAGTTACTCGGGGGAGGCAGGGGCCTTCCCCGTTGGAAACACCATATATTTT. Protein product: CASSYSGEAGAFPVGNTIYF.

The table lists this clonotype with a count of one. The gene calls are TRBV29-1 and TRBJ2-1; 13 positions match TRBD2. Germline-derived CDR1 and CDR2 are SQVTM and ANQGSEA. V shed 4 bases, J shed 16 bases, and the junction held 13 bases outside the gene matches. This CDR3 has 14 amino acids. Here the CDR3 reads CSVGGLAGDGRHFF. The CDR3 nucleotides are TGCAGCGTTGGAGGACTAGCGGGAGACGGGAGGCATTTCTTC.